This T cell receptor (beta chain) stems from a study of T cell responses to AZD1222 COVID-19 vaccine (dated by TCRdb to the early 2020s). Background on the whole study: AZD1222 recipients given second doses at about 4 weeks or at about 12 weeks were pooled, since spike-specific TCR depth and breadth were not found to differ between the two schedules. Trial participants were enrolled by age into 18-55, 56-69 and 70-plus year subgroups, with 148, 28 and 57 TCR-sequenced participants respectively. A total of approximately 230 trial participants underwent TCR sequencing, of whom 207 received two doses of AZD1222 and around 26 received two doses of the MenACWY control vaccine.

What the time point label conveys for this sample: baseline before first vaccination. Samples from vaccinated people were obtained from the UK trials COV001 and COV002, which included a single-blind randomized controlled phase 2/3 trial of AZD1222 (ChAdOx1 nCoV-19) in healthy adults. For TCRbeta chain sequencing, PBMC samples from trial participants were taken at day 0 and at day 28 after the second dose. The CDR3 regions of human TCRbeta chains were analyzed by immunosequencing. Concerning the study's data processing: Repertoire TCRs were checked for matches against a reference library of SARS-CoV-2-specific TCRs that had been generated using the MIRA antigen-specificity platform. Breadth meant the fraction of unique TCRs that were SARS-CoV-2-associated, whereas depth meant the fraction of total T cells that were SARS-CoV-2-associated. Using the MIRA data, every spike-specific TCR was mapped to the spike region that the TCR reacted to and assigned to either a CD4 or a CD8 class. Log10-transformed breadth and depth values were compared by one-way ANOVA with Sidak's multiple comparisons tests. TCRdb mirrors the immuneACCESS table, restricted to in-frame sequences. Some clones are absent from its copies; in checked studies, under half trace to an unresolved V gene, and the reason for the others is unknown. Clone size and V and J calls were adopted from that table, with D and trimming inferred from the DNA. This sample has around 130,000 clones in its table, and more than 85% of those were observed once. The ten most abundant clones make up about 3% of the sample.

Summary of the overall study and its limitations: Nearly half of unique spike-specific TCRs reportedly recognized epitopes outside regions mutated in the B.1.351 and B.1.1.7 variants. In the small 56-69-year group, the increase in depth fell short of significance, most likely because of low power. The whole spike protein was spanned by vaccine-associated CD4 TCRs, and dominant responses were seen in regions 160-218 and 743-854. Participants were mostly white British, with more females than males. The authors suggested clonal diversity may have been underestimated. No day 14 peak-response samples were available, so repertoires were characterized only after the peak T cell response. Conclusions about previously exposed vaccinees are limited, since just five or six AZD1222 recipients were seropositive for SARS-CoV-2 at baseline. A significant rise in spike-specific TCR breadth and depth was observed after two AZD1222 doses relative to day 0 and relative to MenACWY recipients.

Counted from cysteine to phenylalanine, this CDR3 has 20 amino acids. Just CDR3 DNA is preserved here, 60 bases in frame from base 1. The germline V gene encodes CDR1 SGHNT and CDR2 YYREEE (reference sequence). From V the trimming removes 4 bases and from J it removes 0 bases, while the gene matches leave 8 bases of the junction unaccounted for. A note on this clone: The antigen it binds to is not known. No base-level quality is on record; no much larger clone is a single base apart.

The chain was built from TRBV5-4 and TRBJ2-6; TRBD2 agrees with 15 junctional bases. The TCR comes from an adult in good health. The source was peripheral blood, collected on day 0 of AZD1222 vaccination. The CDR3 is CASSMGLAGGLFSGANVLTF. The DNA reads TGTGCCAGCAGCATGGGACTAGCGGGAGGACTTTTCTCTGGGGCCAACGTCCTGACTTTC.